These 17 T cell receptor beta chains share one sample of origin, sequenced in a study of CD8 T cells in Susac syndrome. When the RNA was reverse transcribed, random hexamers were used with an input of roughly 0.5 to 1 ug. TCRdb re-derived calls from the immunoSEQ multiplex PCR reads in MiXCR, one entry per CDR3 protein. The table lists more than 90,000 distinct CDR3 sequences, 93% of them singletons. What was sequenced was CD4+ T cells from PBMCs. The receptors here all came from a human donor with multiple sclerosis.

The V call is TRBV7-9, the J call TRBJ1-1; no clear D gene. The V end lost 1 base, the J end lost 0 bases, and 9 bases lay between the germline ends. Per the germline V gene, CDR1 is SEHNR and CDR2 is FQNEAQ (reference sequence). CDR3 length: 15 residues. Here the CDR3 DNA reads TGTGCCAGCAGCTTAGGGAACTTCCTGAACACTGAAGCTTTCTTT. Translation: CASSLGNFLNTEAFF.

This chain uses TRBV5-6 with TRBJ1-2; D gene ambiguous. The germline V gene encodes CDR1 SGHDT and CDR2 YYEEEE. The CDR3 loop spans 13 amino acids. Trimming removed 2 bases from V and 4 bases from J, with 9 bases in between. CDR3 protein: CASSFWHLYGYTF. CDR3 nucleotide sequence: TGTGCCAGCAGCTTTTGGCATCTCTATGGCTACACCTTC.

The genes are TRBV4-1 and TRBJ2-7; no firm D call. This CDR3 comprises 13 residues. The ends were cut back, 3 bases at V and 0 bases at J, with 6 bases in the middle. From germline, CDR1 is MGHRA and CDR2 YSYEKL. The CDR3 DNA reads as TGCGCCAGCAGCCAGGGATACTCCTACGAGCAGTACTTC. Amino acids: CASSQGYSYEQYF.

V is TRBV25-1 and J is TRBJ2-1; no definite D call. The CDR3 contains 15 residues. Germline values: CDR1 MGHDK, CDR2 SYGVNS. V dropped 4 bases and J dropped 0 bases, with 10 bases sitting between them. CDR3: CASSASLSSYNEQFF. The CDR3 bases are TGTGCCAGCAGTGCCAGCTTGAGCTCCTACAATGAGCAGTTCTTC.

This clonotype appeared once. CDR3 DNA: TGTGCCAGCAGCTTAGAAGCTGCTAACTATGGCTACACCTTC. Its protein is CASSLEAANYGYTF. V is TRBV7-9 and J is TRBJ1-2; no clear D gene. From germline, CDR1 is SEHNR and CDR2 FQNEAQ (reference sequence). The CDR3 covers 14 residues. Trimming took off 1 base at V and 0 bases at J, with 6 bases between the two ends.

The chain combines TRBV14 with TRBJ2-2; no reliable D call. Trimming cost V 4 bases and J 1 base, with 10 bases left between them. The CDR3 loop spans 15 amino acids. Germline V gene data show CDR1 as SGHDN and CDR2 as FVKESK. CDR3 region: CASSLNPWNTGELFF. The CDR3 DNA reads as TGTGCCAGCAGCCTGAACCCCTGGAACACCGGGGAGCTGTTTTTT.

The chain is built from TRBV7-2 and TRBJ2-2, with D unresolved. The germline V and J ends were trimmed by 1 base and 4 bases, with 10 bases remaining between them. The germline V gene has CDR1 SGHTA and CDR2 FQGNSA. The CDR3 contains 15 residues. CDR3 sequence reads: CASSLDLTVTGELFF. The CDR3 bases are TGTGCCAGCAGCTTAGATCTAACGGTCACCGGGGAGCTGTTTTTT.

This chain uses TRBV20-1 with TRBJ1-2; 10 bases fit TRBD1. CDR1 is DFQATT, CDR2 SNEGSKA, per germline (reference sequence). V was clipped by 4 bases and J by 6 bases; unmatched bases: 5. CDR3 length: 13 residues. The CDR3 DNA is TGCAGTGCTACCCGACAGGGGGCGAATGGCTACACCTTC. Protein sequence: CSATRQGANGYTF.

The CDR3, as DNA: TGTGCCAGCAGTTACTCATCCTCTGGGGCCAACGTCCTGACTTTC. Its translation: CASSYSSSGANVLTF. The chain employs TRBV6-2 or TRBV6-3 and TRBJ2-6, with unresolved D. The germline CDR1 and CDR2 sequences are MNHEY and SVGEGT. The CDR3 is 15 residues long. With 0 bases removed from V and 0 bases from J, the gap between germline ends came to 3 bases.

The V and J genes are TRBV7-2 and TRBJ2-5, with TRBD2 matching 11 bases. Trimming removed 5 bases from V and 0 bases from J; junction bases left unmatched: 14. Per the germline V gene, CDR1 is SGHTA and CDR2 is FQGNSA. The CDR3 is 19 residues long. For the CDR3, the DNA is TGTGCCAGCAGCCCGGGAGGTAGCGGGGGGGCTACATACCAAGAGACCCAGTACTTC. Protein: CASSPGGSGGATYQETQYF.

This sequence joins TRBV19 and TRBJ2-2; D gene unclear. Germline V CDR1 and CDR2: LNHDA, SQIVND (reference sequence). The CDR3 is 13 residues long. V lost 3 bases and J 9 bases, leaving 11 bases between the germline ends. The CDR3: CASSIGQNRELFF. The CDR3 region has the DNA TGTGCCAGTAGTATTGGGCAAAACCGGGAGCTGTTTTTT.

The V and J genes are TRBV5-1 and TRBJ1-6, with TRBD1 matching over 11 bases. V dropped 4 bases and J dropped 7; count of bases not matched to a gene: 1. The V gene's germline CDR1 is SGHRS and CDR2 YFSETQ. The CDR3 runs 14 residues. CDR3 loop: CASSGDRGNSPLHF. As DNA, the CDR3 is TGCGCCAGCAGCGGGGACAGGGGGAATTCACCCCTCCACTTT.

Here the CDR3 DNA reads TGTGCCAGCCGACGGGGTGGAGAGGATACGCAGTATTTT. It is translated as CASRRGGEDTQYF. This rearrangement joins TRBV3-1 to TRBJ2-3; possibly TRBD2 for D (5 bases). V lost 8 bases, J lost 6 bases, and 15 bases lay in between. The germline V gene encodes CDR1 LGHDT and CDR2 YNNKEL (reference sequence). The CDR3 is 13 amino acids.

The V and J genes are TRBV19 and TRBJ2-5, with 7 bases identical to TRBD1. Trimming took 4 bases from V and 1 from J; bases not matched to a gene: 6. The CDR3 length is 15 residues. Germline-derived CDR1 and CDR2 are LNHDA and SQIVND (reference sequence). The CDR3 DNA reads as TGTGCCAGTAGTACCTTCGGGACAGTCCAAGAGACCCAGTACTTC. It codes for CASSTFGTVQETQYF.

The V gene is TRBV12-3 or TRBV12-4, the J gene TRBJ1-2; 8 nucleotides agree with TRBD1. This CDR3 has 13 amino acids. The J segment lost 6 bases and the V segment lost 5 bases, leaving 5 bases of the junction unmatched. Here the CDR3 reads CASSPSGGDGYTF. CDR3 DNA sequence: TGTGCCAGCAGTCCTTCAGGGGGCGATGGCTACACCTTC.

The CDR3 DNA sequence: TGTGCCAGTAGTAGGGGGGACAGCCGACCTTTATGGGAGACCCAGTACTTC. The encoded protein is CASSRGDSRPLWETQYF. This chain uses TRBV19 with TRBJ2-5; tentative D call: TRBD1 (7 bases). Per germline, CDR1 LNHDA and CDR2 SQIVND (reference sequence). The CDR3 extends over 17 amino acids. Trimming pared 4 bases from V and 5 bases from J, leaving 23 bases between.

The CDR3 is CASSSPGYNEQFF. The DNA of the CDR3 is TGTGCCAGCAGCTCGCCCGGCTACAATGAGCAGTTCTTC. The V and J genes are TRBV7-9 and TRBJ2-1; D is uncertain. Per germline, CDR1 SEHNR and CDR2 FQNEAQ (reference sequence). This CDR3 is built from 13 residues. Deletions cut 4 bases from V and 3 bases from J, with 7 bases between.